The 9 T cell receptor beta chains below all came from one sample that was sequenced in a study of blood T cell repertoires in COVID-19 (dated by TCRdb to the early 2020s). Libraries were built with the immunoSEQ multiplex PCR assay. The table comes from immuneACCESS by way of TCRdb, which keeps in-frame sequences with V and J called. Part of the clones is missing from these tables; in studies checked, under half for an unresolved V gene and the rest for unknown reasons. Within this sample are more than 40,000 clones, with around nine tenths of them counted one time only. The ten largest clones take up 15% to 20% of the sample. The sample consisted of peripheral blood. These receptors came from a man in his 60s with active or convalescent COVID-19.

The CDR3 nucleotides are TGTGCCAGCAGCTTTTTGAGGGACTCTGGGGCCAACGTCCTGACTTTC. It specifies CASSFLRDSGANVLTF. V gene TRBV7-2 combines with J gene TRBJ2-6, with D perhaps TRBD2 (5 bases). CDR1 is SGHTA and CDR2 is FQGNSA in the germline V gene. V lost 3 bases, J lost 0 bases, and 9 bases lay in between. The CDR3 length is 16 residues.

This sequence joins TRBV14 and TRBJ1-1, with 7 nucleotides matching TRBD1. Germline V gives CDR1 SGHDN, CDR2 FVKESK. This CDR3 is built from 13 residues. After removal of 5 bases from V and 6 bases from J, the junction contained 6 bases not matched to a gene. Written as DNA, the CDR3 is TGTGCCAGCAGCAAATTGACAGGGTCTGAAGCTTTCTTT. Protein: CASSKLTGSEAFF.

The genes are TRBV28 and TRBJ2-7; perhaps TRBD1 as D (6 bases). The CDR3 totals 14 residues. CDR1 and CDR2 from the germline V gene are MDHEN and SYDVKM. V was cut by 7 bases and J by 3 bases, with 16 bases left in between. CDR3 sequence: CASTGPRGFYEQYF. The CDR3 DNA sequence: TGTGCCAGCACGGGACCTAGGGGGTTCTACGAGCAGTACTTC.

The J gene is TRBJ2-3, the V gene TRBV4-1, with D tentatively TRBD2 (5 bases). The CDR3 extends over 13 amino acids. With 0 bases removed from V and 9 bases from J, the gap between germline ends came to 10 bases. CDR1 is MGHRA and CDR2 is YSYEKL in the germline V gene. CDR3 region: CASSQDQRLTQYF. Here the CDR3 DNA reads TGCGCCAGCAGCCAAGACCAGCGGTTAACGCAGTATTTT.

J is TRBJ2-2 and V is TRBV28; TRBD2 matches 10 bases. With 5 bases clipped from V and 4 bases from J, the junction kept 7 bases outside the gene matches. The CDR3 spans 16 residues. Per the germline V gene, CDR1 is MDHEN and CDR2 is SYDVKM. Here the CDR3 reads CASSIPAGGPTGELFF. The CDR3 nucleotides are TGTGCCAGCAGTATCCCAGCGGGGGGGCCCACCGGGGAGCTGTTTTTT.

CDR3 sequence: CASSLQGGTEAFF. DNA for the CDR3: TGCGCCAGCAGCTTGCAGGGGGGCACTGAAGCTTTCTTT. V gene TRBV5-1 combines with J gene TRBJ1-1, with 7 positions matching TRBD1. Germline V CDR1 and CDR2: SGHRS, YFSETQ. This CDR3 contains 13 residues. V was clipped by 1 base and J by 4 bases; unmatched bases: 1.

V usage is TRBV15 and J usage is TRBJ2-1; 7 nucleotides agree with TRBD2. Germline CDR1 LNHNV, CDR2 YYDKDF (reference sequence). This CDR3 is 15 amino acids long. V shed 0 bases, J shed 10 bases, and the junction held 9 bases outside the gene matches. CDR3 in DNA: TGTGCCACCAGCAGAGATCGGGGTAGCGGGCGAGAGCAGTTCTTC. The encoded protein is CATSRDRGSGREQFF.

The chain combines TRBV28 with TRBJ1-2; no clear D gene. Germline V gene lookup returns CDR1 MDHEN and CDR2 SYDVKM. This CDR3 comprises 12 residues. V was clipped by 3 bases and J by 8 bases, with 10 bases between them. The CDR3 protein is CASSFQDEGYTF. The CDR3 DNA reads TGTGCCAGCAGTTTCCAGGATGAGGGCTACACCTTC.

This clone was counted a single time. This chain links TRBV9 with TRBJ2-1; possibly TRBD1 for D (5 bases). V was shortened by 0 bases and J by 9 bases, with 16 bases between the two germline ends. The germline V gene has CDR1 SGDLS and CDR2 YYNGEE. The CDR3 extends over 15 amino acids. CDR3 coding DNA: TGTGCCAGCAGCGTAGGTGGGTTAAGGGGCGGTGAGCAGTTCTTC. Translating gives CASSVGGLRGGEQFF.